Reported below is one TCR beta chain. No antigen is known for it. No qualities accompany the bases; no much larger clone lies one base away. This entry belongs to a study of cytomegalovirus exposure and HLA in healthy donors (TCRdb year 2017). As for the study more broadly: An earlier analysis of 587 of the donors reported around 280 Gb of sequence data and 95 million to 140 million unique TCR beta sequences obtained from roughly 170 million T cells. An early release covering 500 to 750 HLA-typed donors comprised approximately 300 gigabases of sequencing data and around 80 million unique TCR sequences. The genetic ancestry cluster associated with self-reported Caucasian donors included 80% to 90% of the 398 genotyped donors. The aim of the study was to test whether cataloging public T cell receptors could identify signatures of past pathogen exposure. Using immunosequencing, the study profiled T cell repertoires from fewer than 700 subjects and related those repertoires to cytomegalovirus serostatus. A separate validation cohort of 100 to 150 different subjects was used in addition to the approximately 670-subject first cohort. To predict cytomegalovirus infection status, the study brought together high-throughput TCR immunosequencing, statistical association of individual TCRs with disease status, and machine learning. A later analysis re-examined previously published TCR beta repertoires from hundreds of donors and added high-resolution HLA genotyping to investigate patterns of TCR occurrence. Rather than using new phenotypic data, the later analysis identified candidate immune exposures from TCR beta sequences and from how often those sequences occurred across donors. An earlier analysis of approximately 500 of the donors applied high-throughput TCR beta sequencing to assess whether each TCR beta V gene segment acted as functional or pseudogenic. Donor age, sex, ethnicity and CMV serostatus were compiled together with the repertoire data. In a later genetic analysis, genome-wide SNP genotypes for about 65% of the roughly 700 donors were used, and that subset was treated as a discovery cohort. All discovery cohort repertoires had been generated on a single sequencing platform. HLA typing covered class I and class II loci at four-digit resolution. The number of donors typed differed by locus, with 629-630 for A, B, C, DRB1 and DQB1, roughly 550 for DQA1, approximately 580 for DPA1, and roughly 450 for DPB1. Because of strong linkage in the cohort, four to six DR-DQ haplotypes were treated as single units for association and clustering. On average, roughly 250,000 unique TCR beta nucleotide sequences were sequenced per donor among more than 350 genotyped donors of the cohort, with about 17% of those sequences being non-productive. What the study reported, not specific to this receptor: Because counts were too low, around 18 rarely observed V segments, including chromosome 9 orphons, were left out of the earlier analysis of several hundred of the donors. Because some donors lacked HLA typing at each locus, the association tests relied only on the typed subset. In a later analysis, TCR association rates were found to vary across HLA loci, with the most associated TCRs seen for DRB1 alleles and the fewest for HLA-C alleles. Most TCR sequences were observed very rarely across donors, whereas some public TCRs were present in many individuals. A few of the identified cytomegalovirus-associated TCR beta chains were confirmed in vitro to be specific for cytomegalovirus antigens. A group of highly shared sequence variants was considered likely to be a technical artifact of the sequencing pipeline. Linkage disequilibrium might explain the correlated functional status among segregating V segments, but an unknown experimental factor could not be ruled out. At a false discovery rate of 0.05, a later analysis linked under 20,000 TCR beta sequences to specific HLA alleles. Sequencing depth was assumed to be roughly uniform across donors in the presence/absence analyses, though that assumption may not hold. The study gave a list of 150 to 200 TCR beta chains associated with cytomegalovirus. A later analysis found that HLA-associated TCR beta chains were more clonally expanded and had lower generation probabilities than equally common non-associated chains. V-gene and J-gene trimming of TCR beta chains was associated with a missense DCLRE1C variant in a later genetic analysis, and the association was replicated in an independent cohort. Several of the top co-occurrence clusters appeared to be linked to parvovirus B19, influenza, CMV and Epstein-Barr virus, according to a later analysis. A later genetic analysis reported fewer N-insertions in productive TCRs among donors in an Asian-associated ancestry cluster than the approximately 700-donor mean. A later analysis found that most CMV-associated TCR beta chains appeared HLA-restricted, with HLA associations seemingly driven largely by CMV exposure. In an earlier analysis of over 550 of the donors, most TCR beta V segments were observed in productive rearrangements about 87% or about 30% of the time, broadly matching IMGT annotations. The only immune exposure information available for the cohort was CMV serostatus. The cohort was sequenced for TCR beta chains only, and without alpha or paired-chain data the features that could be detected were limited. Some IMGT-functional V segments, including TRBV6-2 and TRBV6-3, could not be told apart with the 87-base-pair reads, so those segments were excluded. A further reported finding was that TCR beta sequences accurately predicted the HLA-A and HLA-B alleles for most subjects in the first cohort. Strong co-occurrence of HLA alleles, especially DR and DQ, made assigning TCR associations to individual alleles difficult. It was suggested by the authors that the approach could potentially be generalized to other disease states and immunological phenotypes. In both the original and validation cohorts, the classifier was reported to diagnose cytomegalovirus status with high specificity and sensitivity.

Receptor libraries were prepared by the immunoSEQ multiplex PCR assay. For the multiplex PCR, a mixture combining 60 forward primers for TCR Vbeta segments and 13 reverse primers for TCR Jbeta segments was used. The CDR3 region of rearranged TCR beta genes was amplified from genomic DNA with a multiplex PCR assay. The Illumina HiSeq System was used to sequence the amplified TCR beta libraries as 87-base-pair reads. The source study handled its data this way. In a later analysis, approximately 74 million unique TCR beta chains were counted across the roughly 610 repertoires, and about 9.9 million of these chains were shared by at least two donors. To remove PCR and sequencing errors, raw reads were error-corrected and collapsed into unique sequences using a nearest-neighbor algorithm that merged closely related sequences. CDR3 sequences were aligned to IMGT reference sequences to assign V, D and J gene segments. For a sequence to be retained, a match of at least six nucleotides to both a V gene segment and a J gene segment was required. A rearrangement counted as productive if the CDR3 had no stop codons and remained in frame with V and J, and every other rearrangement counted as non-productive. CDR3 was defined according to IMGT convention as the region running from the second conserved V-encoded cysteine to the conserved J-encoded phenylalanine. The earlier analysis of fewer than 750 of the donors excluded sequences that lacked an unambiguous match to a single V gene segment. An earlier analysis of some 500 of the donors classified V segments as functional when productive rearrangements were above 56.7% and as segregating when the standard deviation between donors was above 5%. A statistical classification framework was built for diagnosing cytomegalovirus status from the catalog of TCR beta chain sequences. V and J gene assignment, in a later analysis, came from comparing TCR nucleotide sequences with IMGT/GENE-DB human TR gene sequences. A later analysis assigned CDR3 sequences and most-parsimonious VDJ recombination scenarios with the TCRdist pipeline. In a later analysis, each TCR beta chain was defined by its CDR3 amino acid sequence together with its V-gene family, and reads lacking a unique V-gene family were excluded. In a later analysis, approximately 590 highly shared, low-generation-probability nucleotide sequences were removed to address suspected cross-contamination and a sequencing artifact. In a later analysis, a clonal expansion index for each public chain was calculated from normalized within-repertoire ranks of inferred template counts. In a later analysis, generation probabilities were computed using a VDJ recombination model fitted to out-of-frame rearrangements, and the results were checked against IGoR. In a later analysis, TCR-TCR, TCR-HLA and TCR-CMV co-occurrence was scored with hypergeometric tests, and a repertoire-size bias correction was applied to TCR pairs. To estimate false discovery rates, a later analysis permuted the HLA or CMV assignments 20 times. In a later analysis, co-occurring TCRs were grouped using DBSCAN, and TCRdist sequence similarity was added for clustering within HLA-allele-positive subsets. For co-occurrence clustering, repertoires with fewer than 30,000 or more than 120,000 public chains were excluded, along with five or six repertoires with anomalous nucleotide sharing. Held by TCRdb, this immuneACCESS table contains in-frame sequences only and omits some clones. Under half of the omission traces to an unresolved V gene where checked; the cause of the rest is unknown. The V and J calls and the clone size are those of that table, but D and trimming were determined from the DNA. The sample has around 50,000 clones on record, roughly 84% of them singletons. Around 4% of the sample goes to the ten largest clones.

The cohort consisted of fewer than 700 healthy bone marrow donors. All cohort members were sampled while nominally healthy, although unrecorded immune exposures were likely present. The donor tested CMV seronegative and was one of the 352 seronegative cohort members. Each donor provided a peripheral blood sample, and peripheral blood mononuclear cells were used for TCR beta sequencing. The Qiagen DNeasy Blood Extraction Kit was used to extract genomic DNA from the blood cell samples. CDR1 and CDR2, looked up from the germline V gene (reference sequence), are MNHNY and SVGAGI. V is cut back by 1 base and J by 2 bases, with 1 base in the junction unmatched. There are 16 amino acids in the CDR3, from cysteine to phenylalanine inclusive. Solely the CDR3 DNA is kept, with 48 bases framed from the first base.

This TCR came from a man between 25 and 39 years old in good health and CMV-seronegative. The sequence joins TRBV6-6 to TRBJ2-2; TRBD2 fits 10 bases in the junction. Specimen: PBMCs. The DNA sequence is given as TGTGCCAGCAGTTACTTACTAGCGGGAAACACCGGGGAGCTGTTTTTT. This gives the protein CASSYLLAGNTGELFF.